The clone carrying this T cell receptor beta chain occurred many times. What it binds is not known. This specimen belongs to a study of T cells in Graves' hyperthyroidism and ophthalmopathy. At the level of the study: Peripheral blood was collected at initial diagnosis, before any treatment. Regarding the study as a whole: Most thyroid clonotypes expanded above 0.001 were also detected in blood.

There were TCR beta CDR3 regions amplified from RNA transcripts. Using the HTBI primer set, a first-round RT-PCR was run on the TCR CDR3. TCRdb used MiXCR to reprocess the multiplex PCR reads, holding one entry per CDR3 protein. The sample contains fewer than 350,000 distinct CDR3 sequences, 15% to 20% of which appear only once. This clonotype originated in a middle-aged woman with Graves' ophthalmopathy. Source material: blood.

The CDR3, as DNA: TGTGCCAGCCTATTTGACAGAACAGACTACACCTTC. Residues: CASLFDRTDYTF. The V and J genes are TRBV18 and TRBJ1-2; TRBD1 is a possible D gene (5 bases). Germline lookup yields CDR1 KGHSH and CDR2 LQKENI. The CDR3 runs 12 residues. V was trimmed by 8 bases and J by 10 bases, leaving 17 bases between them.